This TCR beta chain was retrieved from a study of T cells in narcolepsy. Study summary: Donors had narcolepsy type 1 or type 2, or were healthy controls.

Regarding the study as a whole: Autoreactive clonotypes reportedly recurred in blood of same and different patients, not controls. Comparing one patient's CSF and blood CD4+ clonotypes highlighted HCRT- and TRIB2-specific autoreactive clonotypes. In some patient and control memory CD4+ samples, autoreactive clones were absent.

Note on this clone: Antigen unknown.

Profiling relied on immunoSEQ multiplex PCR, and the TCRdb table lists in-frame clones only, not all of them. The sample includes about 24,000 clones, over 70% seen only once; the top ten take around 3.9%. V lost 0 bases and J lost 6; bases outside the gene matches: 5. There are 15 residues in the CDR3. Germline CDR1 SGHRS, CDR2 YFSETQ. The chain is built from TRBV5-1 and TRBJ1-4, with TRBD1 matching 7 bases. Sequences were obtained from memory (CD45RA-) CD4+ T cells from blood. The receptor's source is a human donor in good health. The chain's CDR3 is CASSLGRGRDEKLFF. The CDR3, as DNA: TGCGCCAGCAGCTTGGGGAGGGGGCGAGATGAAAAACTGTTTTTT.